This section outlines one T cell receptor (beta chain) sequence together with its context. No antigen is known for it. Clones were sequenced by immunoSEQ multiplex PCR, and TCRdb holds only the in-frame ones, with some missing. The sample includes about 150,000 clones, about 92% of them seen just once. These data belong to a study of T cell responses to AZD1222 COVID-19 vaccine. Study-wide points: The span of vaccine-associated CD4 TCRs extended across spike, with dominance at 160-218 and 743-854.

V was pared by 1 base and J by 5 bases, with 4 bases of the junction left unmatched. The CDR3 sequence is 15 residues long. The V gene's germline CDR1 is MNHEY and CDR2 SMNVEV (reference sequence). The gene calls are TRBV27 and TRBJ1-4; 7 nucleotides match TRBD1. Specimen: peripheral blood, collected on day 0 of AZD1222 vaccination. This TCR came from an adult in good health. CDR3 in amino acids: CASSLFTGENEKLFF. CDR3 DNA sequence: TGTGCCAGCAGTTTATTCACAGGGGAAAATGAAAAACTGTTTTTT. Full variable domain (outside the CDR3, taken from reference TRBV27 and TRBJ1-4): EAQVTQNPRYLITVTGKKLTVTCSQNMNHEYMSWYRQDPGLGLRQIYYSMNVEVTDKGDVPEGYKVSRKEKRNFPLILESPSPNQTSLYFCASSLFTGENEKLFFGSGTQLSVL.